A selection of T cell receptor beta chains follows, all from one sample in a study of PD-L1 blockade in urothelial cancer. Profiled with immunoSEQ multiplex PCR; TCRdb holds only in-frame clones, not every one. Here the sample spans 41,000 or so clones, about 79% being singletons. The sequencing here drew on PBMCs, taken around atezolizumab (anti-PD-L1) treatment. These receptors came from a man aged 60 to 69 with urothelial cancer. CDR3s include the opening cysteine and the closing phenylalanine or tryptophan. Each record gives: clone size, V gene, J gene, D gene, CDR3 protein, CDR3 DNA. The D gene is left open where the match is weak. Size values are once, few and many counts, or a class for expanded clones, and some rows have none.

clone_size: NA
v_call: TRBV5-1
j_call: TRBJ2-7
d_call: TRBD2
cdr3_aa: CASSLPAGDYEQYF
cdr3_nt: TGCGCCAGCAGCTTGCCAGCGGGGGACTACGAGCAGTACTTC

clone_size: NA
v_call: TRBV30
j_call: TRBJ2-1
d_call: TRBD1
cdr3_aa: CAWNTQGTTHQFF
cdr3_nt: TGTGCCTGGAATACACAGGGGACCACGCATCAGTTCTTC

clone_size: NA
v_call: TRBV19
j_call: TRBJ1-2
d_call: TRBD1
cdr3_aa: CASTHTGVYGYTF
cdr3_nt: TGTGCCAGTACTCACACAGGGGTCTATGGCTACACCTTC

clone_size: NA
v_call: TRBV4-1
j_call: TRBJ1-1
d_call: TRBD1
cdr3_aa: CASSLDRALNTEAFF
cdr3_nt: TGCGCCAGCAGCCTAGACAGGGCACTGAACACTGAAGCTTTCTTT

clone_size: NA
v_call: TRBV18
j_call: TRBJ2-7
d_call: TRBD2
cdr3_aa: CASSPRASGYYEQYF
cdr3_nt: TGTGCCAGCTCACCCCGGGCTAGCGGTTACTACGAGCAGTACTTC

clone_size: NA
v_call: TRBV11-2
j_call: TRBJ2-7
d_call: TRBD2
cdr3_aa: CASSLGSGGAYEQYF
cdr3_nt: TGTGCCAGCAGCTTAGGTAGCGGGGGGGCCTACGAGCAGTACTTC

clone_size: once
v_call: TRBV19
j_call: TRBJ2-7
d_call: TRBD2
cdr3_aa: CASSTGGYEQYF
cdr3_nt: TGTGCCAGCAGCACGGGGGGCTACGAGCAGTACTTC

clone_size: once
v_call: TRBV5-1
j_call: TRBJ2-7
d_call: NA
cdr3_aa: CASSSNTNSYEQYF
cdr3_nt: TGCGCCAGCAGCTCCAACACCAACTCCTACGAGCAGTACTTC

clone_size: NA
v_call: TRBV11-2
j_call: TRBJ2-7
d_call: TRBD2
cdr3_aa: CASSTTSGISYEQYF
cdr3_nt: TGTGCCAGCAGCACGACTAGCGGGATTTCCTACGAGCAGTACTTC

clone_size: NA
v_call: TRBV7-2
j_call: TRBJ1-4
d_call: NA
cdr3_aa: CASSLMGSGDEKLFF
cdr3_nt: TGTGCCAGCAGCTTAATGGGGAGTGGTGATGAAAAACTGTTTTTT

clone_size: NA
v_call: TRBV25-1
j_call: TRBJ2-7
d_call: NA
cdr3_aa: CASSESGGTAAYEQYF
cdr3_nt: TGTGCCAGCAGTGAATCTGGCGGGACAGCTGCCTACGAGCAGTACTTC

clone_size: NA
v_call: TRBV4-2
j_call: TRBJ2-5
d_call: NA
cdr3_aa: CASSQEGPGIPGTQYF
cdr3_nt: TGTGCCAGCAGCCAAGAGGGCCCCGGGATACCCGGTACCCAGTACTTC

clone_size: NA
v_call: TRBV10-3
j_call: TRBJ1-2
d_call: NA
cdr3_aa: CAISEIKGGDYGYTF
cdr3_nt: TGTGCCATCAGTGAGATTAAGGGAGGTGACTATGGTTACACCTTC

clone_size: NA
v_call: TRBV5-1
j_call: TRBJ2-7
d_call: NA
cdr3_aa: CASSLVGASYEQYF
cdr3_nt: TGCGCCAGCAGCTTGGTTGGGGCCTCCTACGAGCAGTACTTC

clone_size: NA
v_call: TRBV7-2
j_call: TRBJ2-5
d_call: NA
cdr3_aa: CASSSFEPGPTGETQYF
cdr3_nt: TGTGCCAGCAGCTCTTTCGAACCGGGTCCAACGGGGGAGACCCAGTACTTC